This T cell receptor (beta chain) was observed in a study of cytomegalovirus exposure and HLA in healthy donors. On the study more broadly: About 82 million unique TCRs from HLA-typed donors were held in an early release of data. Study-wide findings and caveats: Later, TCR association rates were found to vary by HLA locus, highest for DRB1 and lowest for HLA-C. The only immune exposure information that was available was CMV serostatus. Previously analyzed data showed that most TCR beta V segments were productive at a frequency of about 90% or about 30%.

The CDR3 is 16 amino acids. Trimming stripped 4 bases from V and 0 bases from J, with 14 bases between. Per germline, CDR1 MNHEY and CDR2 SMNVEV (reference sequence). The primer mix had 60 Vbeta and 13 Jbeta primers. Only in-frame clones appear in the TCRdb table, and some are missing; sequencing was by immunoSEQ multiplex PCR. The sample records about 98,000 clones, around three quarters being singletons. This clone appeared a single time. Its specificity is unknown. The chain is built from TRBV27 and TRBJ2-3; no definite D call. The clonotype comes from a man aged 60-69 years in good health and CMV-seropositive. Sample: PBMCs. The CDR3 nucleotides read TGTGCCAGCAGTTATGCGACCAAGACAAGCACAGATACGCAGTATTTT. It translates to CASSYATKTSTDTQYF.